A single sample gave rise to the 15 T cell receptor beta chains below, sequenced in a study of early T cells in non-severe SARS-CoV-2 infection. One entry per CDR3 protein results from TCRdb running MiXCR on the 5' RACE reads. Here the sample spans 50,000 to 65,000 distinct CDR3 sequences, roughly a sixth being singletons. The source was whole blood, collected at baseline. The receptors derive from an adult who was a healthcare worker with PCR-confirmed SARS-CoV-2 infection or an uninfected control (not recorded which).

The chain combines TRBV5-1 with TRBJ2-3; tentatively, D is TRBD1 (5 bases). The CDR3 is made up of 13 amino acids. Per germline, CDR1 SGHRS and CDR2 YFSETQ. V was shortened by 4 bases and J by 0 bases, with 6 bases between the two germline ends. The CDR3 region has the DNA TGCGCCAGCAGCCGGACAAGCACAGATACGCAGTATTTT. Translating gives CASSRTSTDTQYF.

This clonotype was recorded at least ten times. The chain uses TRBV29-1 and TRBJ1-1; D ambiguous. CDR1 and CDR2 (germline): SQVTM, ANQGSEA. V was shortened by 8 bases and J by 1 base, with 11 bases between the two germline ends. This CDR3 contains 12 residues. The CDR3: CSLSKRNTEAFF. CDR3 bases: TGCAGCCTCTCGAAGAGGAACACTGAAGCTTTCTTT.

This clonotype turned up a few times. The chain couples TRBV20-1 to TRBJ2-3, with 8 bases that match TRBD2. Trimming took 3 bases from V and 5 from J; bases not matched to a gene: 10. The CDR3 is 15 amino acids. The germline gives CDR1 DFQATT, CDR2 SNEGSKA (reference sequence). CDR3 in DNA: TGCAGTGCTAGTGAAAGCGGGAGTGGCCGAGATACGCAGTATTTT. It encodes CSASESGSGRDTQYF.

The V and J genes are TRBV6-1 and TRBJ2-7, with D unresolved. Germline V gene data show CDR1 as MNHNS and CDR2 as SASEGT. The CDR3 length is 13 residues. Between the trimmed V and J ends, which lost 7 bases and 2 bases, there was a span of 12 bases. The chain's CDR3 is CASTRQAAYEQYF. The CDR3, as DNA: TGTGCCAGCACCCGGCAGGCCGCCTACGAGCAGTACTTC.

This clonotype came up many times. V is TRBV7-2 and J is TRBJ1-1; no clear D. Trimming shortened V by 6 bases and J by 2 bases, and 16 bases separated the two germline ends. CDR3 length equals 15 residues. The V gene's germline CDR1 is SGHTA and CDR2 FQGNSA. CDR3 in amino acids: CASRKQTTSNTEAFF. For the CDR3, the DNA is TGTGCCAGCAGGAAGCAAACCACGAGTAACACTGAAGCTTTCTTT.

The chain has TRBV7-6 and TRBJ2-6; D possibly corresponds to TRBD1 (6 bases). V was pared by 6 bases and J by 0 bases, with 12 bases between. The CDR3 length is 16 residues. In germline, CDR1 is SGHVS, CDR2 FNYEAQ. CDR3 loop: CASSRTGSSGANVLTF. In DNA, the CDR3 is TGTGCCAGCAGTCGTACAGGGAGCTCTGGGGCCAACGTCCTGACTTTC.

The CDR3 coding sequence is TGTGCCACCAGCCCCCGGACACCCCGAAGGACTGAAGCTTTCTTT. This encodes CATSPRTPRRTEAFF. This chain connects TRBV15 to TRBJ1-1; maybe TRBD1 (5 bases). The CDR3 loop spans 15 amino acids. Per germline, CDR1 LNHNV and CDR2 YYDKDF (reference sequence). V was clipped by 5 bases and J by 5 bases, with 18 bases between them.

The J gene is TRBJ2-4, the V gene TRBV15, with a weak D call TRBD1 (6 bases). V was trimmed by 4 bases and J by 3 bases, leaving 13 bases between them. The CDR3 contains 15 residues. CDR1 is LNHNV, CDR2 YYDKDF, per germline (reference sequence). The CDR3 loop is CATSNQGYGKNIQYF. CDR3 in DNA: TGTGCCACCAGCAATCAGGGGTATGGCAAAAACATTCAGTACTTC.

This clonotype occurred a few times. J is TRBJ2-7 and V is TRBV6-1; 10 bases are a match to TRBD1. V lost 6 bases, J lost 6 bases, and 11 bases stayed unmatched. The CDR3 is 15 residues long. Germline values: CDR1 MNHNS, CDR2 SASEGT. CDR3 coding DNA: TGTGCCAGCAGGGGGACCGGGACAGGGGTAGGCGAGCAGTACTTC. It yields the protein CASRGTGTGVGEQYF.

This sequence joins TRBV19 and TRBJ2-3; possible D gene TRBD2, 5 bases. Germline V lookup: CDR1 LNHDA, CDR2 SQIVND (reference sequence). This CDR3 spans 13 amino acids. V lost 9 bases and J lost 1, with 11 bases in between. The CDR3 region has the DNA TGTGCCAGCTCGGACGGGGGCACAGATACGCAGTATTTT. As protein: CASSDGGTDTQYF.

This CDR3 is CASMGGYNEQFF. CDR3 DNA: TGTGCCAGCATGGGCGGATACAATGAGCAGTTCTTC. The chain couples TRBV6-6 to TRBJ2-1; D remains unclear. The CDR3 spans 12 residues. V lost 7 bases and J 4 bases, leaving 8 bases between the germline ends. Germline V CDR1 and CDR2: MNHNY, SVGAGI (reference sequence).

The V gene is TRBV4-2, the J gene TRBJ2-2; TRBD2 matches 7 bases. The CDR3 extends over 15 amino acids. Germline CDR1 reads LGHNA; CDR2 reads YNFKEQ. V lost 3 bases and J lost 6; bases outside the gene matches: 7. The DNA of the CDR3 is TGTGCCAGCAGCCAGGGAGGGTCGGGTTCCGGGGAGCTGTTTTTT. Protein product: CASSQGGSGSGELFF.

This chain links TRBV20-1 with TRBJ2-1; D call uncertain. The CDR3 has 12 amino acids. Germline lookup yields CDR1 DFQATT and CDR2 SNEGSKA (reference sequence). V was clipped by 6 bases and J by 2 bases, with 8 bases between them. This CDR3 reads CSATPTYNEQFF. The CDR3 bases are TGCAGTGCAACCCCCACCTACAATGAGCAGTTCTTC.

There are many counts of this clonotype. This chain uses TRBV24-1 with TRBJ1-5; D is unresolved. Trimming stripped 1 base from V and 1 base from J, with 4 bases between. Germline V CDR1 and CDR2: KGHDR, SFDVKD. This CDR3 contains 14 residues. The CDR3, as DNA: TGTGCCACCAGTGATTTATCGAGCAATCAGCCCCAGCATTTT. Translating it yields CATSDLSSNQPQHF.

This clonotype was seen ten or more times. The rearrangement uses TRBV20-1 and TRBJ2-7; unclear D gene. The CDR3 is 13 residues long. V was shortened by 4 bases and J by 0 bases, with 10 bases between the two germline ends. Germline V lookup: CDR1 DFQATT, CDR2 SNEGSKA (reference sequence). In nucleotides, the CDR3 is TGCAGTGCTATATTTGGAAACTCCTACGAGCAGTACTTC. Amino acid sequence: CSAIFGNSYEQYF.